This T cell receptor beta chain originates from a study of T-cell reconstitution after alpha-beta-depleted transplantation in children. This clonotype showed up many times. Unique molecular identifiers were incorporated into the prepared TCRbeta library. TCRdb re-called the PCR reads through MiXCR, storing one row per CDR3 protein. Of 200,000 to 250,000 distinct CDR3 sequences listed, 8.2% are singletons. Germline loops: CDR1 LNHDA, CDR2 SQIVND (reference sequence). V trimming: 5 bases; J trimming: 4 bases; junction bases outside the gene matches: 6. CDR3 length equals 16 residues. The TCR was taken from a male patient younger than 18 who had a stem cell transplant for acute lymphoblastic leukemia, so the T cells may come from the graft donor. The chain recombines TRBV19 with TRBJ2-2, with TRBD2 identical over 11 bases. Sequenced material: PBMCs, mostly from graft donor cells, taken 180 days after TCRalphabeta/CD19-depleted stem cell transplant. CDR3 DNA: TGTGCCAGTAGTCTAGCGGGAGGAAGAGGCACCGGGGAGCTGTTTTTT. This codes for CASSLAGGRGTGELFF.